These T cell receptor beta chains were read from a single sample in a study of cytomegalovirus exposure and HLA in healthy donors. TCRdb's table, derived via immunoSEQ multiplex PCR, lists solely in-frame clones and lacks some. This sample has roughly 150,000 clones; 82% occur once, and the top ten carry more than 2.5%. The sample taken for sequencing was PBMCs. These receptor sequences come from a male donor in good health and CMV-seronegative. The CDR3 runs from the conserved cysteine through the conserved F or W. D genes are given only for firm matches. Only some rows state a clone size, as once, few, many or a class for expanded clones.

>TRBV28|TRBJ2-5|.|13|.
CASIPTNQETQYF
TGTGCCAGCATCCCTACGAACCAAGAGACCCAGTACTTC
>TRBV6-5|TRBJ1-3|.|15|once
CASRPYRSSGNTIYF
TGTGCCAGCAGACCCTACCGGAGCTCTGGAAACACCATATATTTT
>TRBV4-2|TRBJ2-7|.|15|.
CASSQDRETRYEQYF
TGTGCCAGCAGCCAAGATCGGGAGACCCGGTACGAGCAGTACTTC
>TRBV2|TRBJ2-7|.|12|.
CASSDGVLEQYF
TGTGCCAGCAGCGACGGGGTGCTCGAGCAGTACTTC
>TRBV14|TRBJ2-1|.|16|.
CASSQDRALAYAEQFF
TGTGCCAGCAGCCAAGACCGTGCCCTAGCGTACGCCGAGCAGTTCTTC
>TRBV4-1|TRBJ2-7|TRBD2|15|.
CASSPVAGAAYEQYF
TGCGCCAGCAGCCCCGTAGCGGGAGCGGCCTACGAGCAGTACTTC
>TRBV6-1|TRBJ1-2|.|14|.
CASYPPGQIYGYTF
TGTGCCAGCTACCCTCCGGGACAAATTTATGGCTACACCTTC
>TRBV28|TRBJ2-7|.|12|.
CASSLRTEKQYF
TGTGCCAGCAGTTTGAGAACAGAGAAGCAGTACTTC
>TRBV9|TRBJ2-1|.|14|.
CASSTDSSYNEQFF
TGTGCCAGCTCCACAGATAGCTCCTACAATGAGCAGTTCTTC
>TRBV25-1|TRBJ2-1|TRBD2|14|.
CASSGTSAHNEQFF
TGTGCCAGCAGCGGGACTAGCGCACACAATGAGCAGTTCTTC
>TRBV18|TRBJ2-7|TRBD2|16|once
CASSLGLAGVNYEQYF
TGTGCCAGCTCACTCGGACTAGCGGGAGTAAACTACGAGCAGTACTTC
>TRBV7-2|TRBJ1-5|.|14|.
CASSLGQSNQPQHF
TGTGCCAGCAGCCTAGGCCAGAGCAATCAGCCCCAGCATTTT
>TRBV5-4|TRBJ2-7|.|13|.
CASSLAPTYEQYF
TGTGCCAGCAGCTTAGCCCCGACCTACGAGCAGTACTTC